These 27 T cell receptor beta chains share one sample of origin, sequenced in a study of blood T cell repertoires in COVID-19. Some clones are missing from TCRdb's copy, which holds only in-frame ones; the method was immunoSEQ multiplex PCR. Of 90,000 to 100,000 clones listed, about 83% are singletons. The specimen sequenced was peripheral blood. The receptors originated from a human donor in a cohort sampled during active COVID-19.

This clone appeared a single time. This chain uses TRBV28 with TRBJ1-1; TRBD1 aligns across 8 bases. Germline trimming cut 3 bases from V and 8 bases from J; bases unmatched to any gene: 5. Per germline, CDR1 MDHEN and CDR2 SYDVKM. The CDR3 is 13 amino acids. CDR3: CASSFFTGGEAFF. The CDR3, as DNA: TGTGCCAGCAGTTTTTTCACAGGGGGGGAAGCTTTCTTT.

This clone was recorded once. V usage is TRBV4-3 and J usage is TRBJ1-2; a possible D gene is TRBD1 (5 bases). The CDR3 contains 15 residues. Germline CDR1 is LGHNA and CDR2 is YSLEER. V lost 1 base, J lost 4 bases, and 13 bases lay in between. CDR3 amino acids: CASSQAWGTIYGYTF. The CDR3 nucleotides read TGCGCCAGCAGCCAAGCCTGGGGCACTATCTATGGCTACACCTTC.

This chain uses TRBV18 with TRBJ1-1; TRBD1 matches 8 bases. From germline, CDR1 is KGHSH and CDR2 LQKENI. The CDR3 sequence is 14 residues long. V dropped 6 bases and J dropped 4; count of bases not matched to a gene: 7. DNA for the CDR3: TGTGCCAGCTCCGGACAGGGAAGAATCACTGAAGCTTTCTTT. Amino acids: CASSGQGRITEAFF.

The chain uses TRBV6-2 or TRBV6-3 and TRBJ1-5; 8 nucleotides align to TRBD1. This CDR3 has 16 amino acids. The germline gives CDR1 MNHEY, CDR2 SVGEGT. Trimming took 2 bases from V and 7 from J; bases not matched to a gene: 10. CDR3 bases: TGTGCCAGCAGTTACCCCCGGACAGGGTATGGCCAGCCCCAGCATTTT. Translating gives CASSYPRTGYGQPQHF.

The chain has TRBV29-1 and TRBJ1-5; D not certain. This CDR3 is 12 amino acids long. Between the trimmed V and J ends, which lost 6 bases and 2 bases, there was a span of 8 bases. CDR1 and CDR2 (germline): SQVTM, ANQGSEA. The CDR3 nucleotides are TGCAGCGTCCAGATGGGCAATCAGCCCCAGCATTTT. It codes for CSVQMGNQPQHF.

V is TRBV27 and J is TRBJ2-1; maybe TRBD2 (6 bases). The V gene lost 5 bases and the J gene lost 0 bases, with 8 bases spanning the gap. Germline loops: CDR1 MNHEY, CDR2 SMNVEV (reference sequence). CDR3 size: 14 residues. Here the CDR3 reads CASSREHSYNEQFF. The CDR3 DNA is TGTGCCAGCAGTCGGGAGCACTCCTACAATGAGCAGTTCTTC.

This chain connects TRBV5-8 to TRBJ1-1; the D is unclear. CDR1 is SGHTS and CDR2 is YDEGEE in the germline V gene. Trimming removed 3 bases at V and 3 bases at J, with 12 bases between. The CDR3 consists of 14 residues. CDR3 bases: TGTGCCAGCAGCTGGCATGGAGCGGACACTGAAGCTTTCTTT. It codes for CASSWHGADTEAFF.

The chain has TRBV4-3 and TRBJ2-1; 9 positions match TRBD2. CDR3 length: 15 amino acids. V was pared by 3 bases and J by 8 bases, with 8 bases of the junction left unmatched. Germline values: CDR1 LGHNA, CDR2 YSLEER. This CDR3 is CASSHPGLAGHEQFF. CDR3 DNA sequence: TGCGCCAGCAGCCACCCGGGACTAGCCGGGCATGAGCAGTTCTTC.

The genes are TRBV28 and TRBJ1-2; D unresolved. The V gene's germline CDR1 is MDHEN and CDR2 SYDVKM. The CDR3 extends over 12 amino acids. V dropped 10 bases and J dropped 0 bases, with 9 bases sitting between them. The CDR3 DNA is TGTGCCACGGGAACAGCTAACTATGGCTACACCTTC. Translated: CATGTANYGYTF.

The chain recombines TRBV9 with TRBJ2-5; a possible D gene is TRBD2 (6 bases). CDR1 SGDLS and CDR2 YYNGEE come from the germline V gene. The V and J ends lost 0 bases and 5 bases respectively, with 23 bases between them. CDR3 length: 18 residues. The CDR3: CASSVGPRGLARRETQYF. The DNA of the CDR3 is TGTGCCAGCAGCGTAGGGCCCCGGGGCCTAGCGCGGCGGGAGACCCAGTACTTC.

The table lists this clone with a count of one. The chain carries TRBV9 and TRBJ2-3; weak D call: TRBD1 (6 bases). With 3 bases removed from V and 6 bases from J, the gap between germline ends came to 20 bases. This CDR3 has 16 amino acids. Per the germline V gene, CDR1 is SGDLS and CDR2 is YYNGEE. CDR3 sequence: CASSGLQGPSADTQYF. The DNA for the CDR3 is TGTGCCAGCAGCGGCTTACAGGGACCCAGCGCCGATACGCAGTATTTT.

This chain uses TRBV13 with TRBJ2-1; 11 positions agree with TRBD2. Germline V CDR1 and CDR2: PRHDT, FYEKMQ (reference sequence). Trimming at V came to 8 bases and at J to 6 bases, leaving 9 bases not matched to a gene. CDR3 length: 15 amino acids. The CDR3 spells CASLWRLAGRNEQFF. CDR3 bases: TGTGCCAGCCTTTGGAGACTAGCGGGACGCAATGAGCAGTTCTTC.

CDR3 amino acids: CASSIDRYTGELFF. CDR3 sequence (DNA): TGTGCCAGTAGTATCGACAGATACACCGGGGAGCTGTTTTTT. The chain uses TRBV19 and TRBJ2-2, with D possibly matching TRBD1 (5 bases). Germline-derived CDR1 and CDR2 are LNHDA and SQIVND (reference sequence). Trimming took 3 bases from V and 3 from J, leaving 8 bases between them. CDR3 size: 14 residues.

The chain combines TRBV3-1 (or the pseudogene TRBV3-2) with TRBJ2-5, with a weak D call TRBD1 (5 bases). V was trimmed by 3 bases and J by 7 bases, leaving 12 bases between them. The CDR3 consists of 13 residues. Germline values: CDR1 LGHDT, CDR2 YNNKEL (reference sequence). Here the CDR3 DNA reads TGTGCCAGCAGCCACAGGGCCTCGGGGACCCAGTACTTC. Translating gives CASSHRASGTQYF.

The V gene is TRBV7-8, the J gene TRBJ1-5; 12 bases line up with TRBD1. Germline trimming cut 0 bases from V and 3 bases from J; bases unmatched to any gene: 3. CDR3 length equals 17 residues. The germline CDR1 and CDR2 sequences are SGHVS and FQNEAQ. DNA for the CDR3: TGTGCCAGCAGCTTAGCCGGGACAGGGGGCACCAATCAGCCCCAGCATTTT. This translates into CASSLAGTGGTNQPQHF.

This clone was observed a handful of times. CDR3 bases: TGTGCCAGCAGCCCGATACACACAGATACGCAGTATTTT. This encodes CASSPIHTDTQYF. V and J are TRBV5-6 and TRBJ2-3; D gene ambiguous. Trimming took 4 bases from V and 2 from J, leaving 8 bases between them. The CDR3 sequence is 13 residues long. Germline CDR1 reads SGHDT; CDR2 reads YYEEEE.

For the CDR3, the DNA is TGTGCCAGCCTCGGCGGGGGTAGCTCCTACAATGAGCAGTTCTTC. It specifies CASLGGGSSYNEQFF. The V gene is TRBV5-4, the J gene TRBJ2-1; 7 nucleotides agree with TRBD2. V shed 7 bases and J 0 bases; nucleotides not matched to a gene: 7. The CDR3 extends over 15 amino acids. The germline V gene has CDR1 SGHNT and CDR2 YYREEE (reference sequence).

V gene TRBV7-9 combines with J gene TRBJ2-5, with 9 nucleotides matching TRBD1. This CDR3 is 14 amino acids long. V was clipped by 6 bases and J by 5 bases; unmatched bases: 7. Per the germline V gene, CDR1 is SEHNR and CDR2 is FQNEAQ (reference sequence). The CDR3, as DNA: TGTGCCAGCAGTCGTGGGACAGGGAAGGAGACCCAGTACTTC. Translation: CASSRGTGKETQYF.

The rearrangement links TRBV18 to TRBJ2-1, with TRBD2 identical over 10 bases. The germline V gene has CDR1 KGHSH and CDR2 LQKENI. The CDR3 runs to 17 residues. The junction had 7 bases not matched to a gene; V was cut back by 1 base and J by 4 bases. In nucleotides, the CDR3 is TGTGCCAGCTCACCACTTCCCCTAGCGGGAGCTTACAATGAGCAGTTCTTC. Translated, it gives CASSPLPLAGAYNEQFF. Variable domain in full (rest from reference TRBV18 and TRBJ2-1): NAGVMQNPRHLVRRRGQEARLRCSPMKGHSHVYWYRQLPEEGLKFMVYLQKENIIDESGMPKERFSAEFPKEGPSILRIQQVVRGDSAAYFCASSPLPLAGAYNEQFFGPGTRLTVL.

The chain couples TRBV28 to TRBJ2-1, with unresolved D. Germline values: CDR1 MDHEN, CDR2 SYDVKM. The CDR3 totals 14 residues. Trimming took off 8 bases at V and 0 bases at J, with 11 bases between the two ends. Here the CDR3 DNA reads TGTGCCAGCTACGCAAGGAGCTCCTACAATGAGCAGTTCTTC. Protein: CASYARSSYNEQFF. Drawing the rest from reference TRBV28 and TRBJ2-1, the complete variable domain is DVKVTQSSRYLVKRTGEKVFLECVQDMDHENMFWYRQDPGLGLRLIYFSYDVKMKEKGDIPEGYSVSREKKERFSLILESASTNQTSMYLCASYARSSYNEQFFGPGTRLTVL.

The chain combines TRBV7-9 with TRBJ2-1, with TRBD2 matching over 14 bases. V was clipped by 5 bases and J by 9 bases; unmatched bases: 6. The CDR3 has 15 residues. CDR1 and CDR2 from the germline V gene are SEHNR and FQNEAQ (reference sequence). CDR3 in amino acids: CASSQTSGGAGEQFF. The CDR3 nucleotides read TGTGCCAGCAGCCAGACTAGCGGGGGGGCTGGTGAGCAGTTCTTC.

The chain carries TRBV30 and TRBJ1-2; TRBD1 matches 11 bases. V was clipped by 2 bases and J by 5 bases; unmatched bases: 4. This CDR3 region has 14 residues. Per the germline V gene, CDR1 is GTSNPN and CDR2 is SVGIG (reference sequence). DNA of the CDR3: TGTGCCTGGAGTTGGACAGGGGGCGCTTATGGCTACACCTTC. Protein product: CAWSWTGGAYGYTF. Full variable domain (outside the CDR3, taken from reference TRBV30 and TRBJ1-2): SQTIHQWPATLVQPVGSPLSLECTVEGTSNPNLYWYRQAAGRGLQLLFYSVGIGQISSEVPQNLSASRPQDRQFILSSKKLLLSDSGFYLCAWSWTGGAYGYTFGSGTRLTVV.

This clone was observed a single time. V gene TRBV14 combines with J gene TRBJ1-5; no definite D call. Germline loops: CDR1 SGHDN, CDR2 FVKESK. Trimming removed 1 base from V and 5 bases from J, with 6 bases in between. The CDR3 is made up of 13 amino acids. CDR3 DNA sequence: TGTGCCAGCAGCCAAGCGAGTCATCAGCCCCAGCATTTT. Residues: CASSQASHQPQHF.

J is TRBJ1-2 and V is TRBV11-2; TRBD1 matches at 7 bases. Germline V gene data show CDR1 as SGHAT and CDR2 as FQNNGV. The trim removed 4 bases at V and 3 bases at J, leaving 2 bases unmatched. CDR3 length equals 13 residues. The CDR3 region has the DNA TGTGCCAGCAGCTCGACAGGGTACTATGGCTACACCTTC. Amino acid sequence: CASSSTGYYGYTF. Looking up the rest from reference TRBV11-2 and TRBJ1-2 gives the full variable domain: EAGVAQSPRYKIIEKRQSVAFWCNPISGHATLYWYQQILGQGPKLLIQFQNNGVVDDSQLPKDRFSAERLKGVDSTLKIQPAKLEDSAVYLCASSSTGYYGYTFGSGTRLTVV.

J is TRBJ2-5 and V is TRBV5-1, with TRBD2 matching over 8 bases. From germline, CDR1 is SGHRS and CDR2 YFSETQ. V was clipped by 4 bases and J by 4 bases; unmatched bases: 9. The CDR3 extends over 15 amino acids. The CDR3 protein is CASSMAGGLAETQYF. For the CDR3, the DNA is TGCGCCAGCAGCATGGCGGGCGGACTAGCAGAGACCCAGTACTTC. Supplemented by reference TRBV5-1 and TRBJ2-5, the full variable domain reads KAGVTQTPRYLIKTRGQQVTLSCSPISGHRSVSWYQQTPGQGLQFLFEYFSETQRNKGNFPGRFSGRQFSNSRSEMNVSTLELGDSALYLCASSMAGGLAETQYFGPGTRLLVL.

The chain employs TRBV7-9 and TRBJ1-2, with a possible D match to TRBD1 (6 bases). The germline V gene encodes CDR1 SEHNR and CDR2 FQNEAQ (reference sequence). The CDR3 sequence is 14 residues long. The V end lost 1 base, the J end lost 6 bases, and 12 bases lay between the germline ends. The DNA of the CDR3 is TGTGCCAGCAGCTTAGAGAGGGGGTTGGATGGCTACACCTTC. Translated, it gives CASSLERGLDGYTF.

This chain joins TRBV24-1 and TRBJ2-5, with 7 bases identical to TRBD1. CDR1 and CDR2 from the germline V gene are KGHDR and SFDVKD. CDR3 length equals 15 residues. Losses at the gene ends were 1 base for V and 3 bases for J; bases not matched to a gene: 4. CDR3: CATSDFRTGEETQYF. CDR3 nucleotide sequence: TGTGCCACCAGTGATTTCAGGACAGGCGAAGAGACCCAGTACTTC.